The 16 T cell receptor beta chains in this list originate from one sample, sequenced in a study of cytomegalovirus exposure and HLA in healthy donors. PCR employed 60 Vbeta and 13 Jbeta primers. Assay: immunoSEQ multiplex PCR; the TCRdb copy retains only in-frame clones and omits some. The sample lists some 150,000 clones; approximately 84% were seen once. Material: PBMCs. These receptors all stem from a man under 40 in good health and CMV-seropositive.

V and J are TRBV7-8 and TRBJ2-7; weak D call: TRBD2 (6 bases). Germline lookup yields CDR1 SGHVS and CDR2 FQNEAQ. Trimming took 7 bases from V and 2 from J, leaving 15 bases between them. The CDR3 spans 14 residues. The CDR3 bases are TGTGCCAGCACCCGTCCCGGGGGAACCTACGAGCAGTACTTC. As protein: CASTRPGGTYEQYF.

J is TRBJ2-7 and V is TRBV6-1; 14 positions match TRBD2. Germline assignment: CDR1 MNHNS and CDR2 SASEGT. The CDR3 length is 16 residues. The trim removed 8 bases at V and 4 bases at J, leaving 10 bases unmatched. The CDR3 here is CASGGLAGGRAYEQYF. Here the CDR3 DNA reads TGTGCCAGCGGTGGACTAGCGGGGGGAAGGGCGTACGAGCAGTACTTC.

The chain is built from TRBV7-9 and TRBJ2-5, with a tentative D call TRBD1 (5 bases). CDR1 and CDR2 from the germline V gene are SEHNR and FQNEAQ (reference sequence). This CDR3 is built from 15 residues. V shed 1 base and J shed 4 bases, with 13 bases lying between them. As DNA, the CDR3 is TGTGCCAGCAGCTTAGTGCTTCAGGGCAGAGAGACCCAGTACTTC. Protein product: CASSLVLQGRETQYF.

The genes are TRBV27 and TRBJ2-5; TRBD1 aligns across 8 bases. The J call is doubtful: the DNA matches TRBJ2-7 better. CDR3 length equals 15 residues. Germline lookup yields CDR1 MNHEY and CDR2 SMNVEV (reference sequence). CDR3: CASSPGQGVDYEQYF. The CDR3 nucleotides read TGTGCCAGCAGCCCCGGACAGGGCGTCGACTACGAGCAGTACTTC.

This rearrangement joins TRBV30 to TRBJ1-4; D perhaps matches TRBD1 (5 bases). Germline loops: CDR1 GTSNPN, CDR2 SVGIG (reference sequence). CDR3 length: 13 residues. The germline V and J ends were trimmed by 0 bases and 3 bases, with 5 bases remaining between them. The CDR3 region is CAWSVQANEKLFF. In nucleotides, the CDR3 is TGTGCCTGGAGTGTACAGGCTAATGAAAAACTGTTTTTT.

The chain is built from TRBV5-1 and TRBJ1-2; the match to TRBD1 covers 8 bases. Per the germline V gene, CDR1 is SGHRS and CDR2 is YFSETQ. The CDR3 contains 13 residues. Unmatched junction bases numbered 7, after V lost 4 bases and J lost 8 bases. The CDR3 reads CASSGGQGGGYTF. Written as DNA, the CDR3 is TGCGCCAGCAGCGGTGGACAGGGAGGGGGCTACACCTTC.

This chain connects TRBV9 to TRBJ2-1; 7 bases map to TRBD2. This CDR3 comprises 16 residues. Trimming at V came to 7 bases and at J to 3 bases, leaving 13 bases not matched to a gene. The V gene's germline CDR1 is SGDLS and CDR2 YYNGEE. CDR3 coding DNA: TGTGCCAGCGGGGGAGCGCGGGGGACGAACTACAATGAGCAGTTCTTC. It yields the protein CASGGARGTNYNEQFF.

This chain connects TRBV7-6 to TRBJ2-7; tentative D call: TRBD2 (6 bases). V was cut by 5 bases and J by 7 bases, with 21 bases left in between. Germline values: CDR1 SGHVS, CDR2 FNYEAQ. The CDR3 covers 15 residues. CDR3 region: CASSLVGTGLSEQYF. The CDR3 nucleotides are TGTGCCAGCAGCCTGGTCGGTACGGGACTCTCGGAGCAGTACTTC.

The gene calls are TRBV7-2 and TRBJ2-1; 14 bases agree with TRBD2. Germline CDR1 is SGHTA and CDR2 is FQGNSA. The CDR3 contains 16 residues. The V and J ends lost 5 bases and 10 bases, in that order; junction bases with no gene match: 10. The CDR3 DNA is TGTGCCAGCAGCCCTCGACTAGCGGGGGGGGAGCGGGAGCAGTTCTTC. Encoded protein: CASSPRLAGGEREQFF.

The chain combines TRBV7-2 with TRBJ1-6, with a possible D match to TRBD1 (5 bases). The CDR3 has 14 amino acids. Deletions cut 3 bases from V and 6 bases from J, with 9 bases between. CDR1 is SGHTA, CDR2 FQGNSA, per germline. CDR3 sequence (DNA): TGTGCCAGCAGCTTGTCAGGGATTAATTCACCCCTCCACTTT. Translated: CASSLSGINSPLHF.

The rearrangement links TRBV6-5 to TRBJ1-1; D remains ambiguous. Germline V CDR1 and CDR2: MNHEY, SVGAGI. CDR3 length: 15 amino acids. Trimming took 6 bases from V and 7 from J, leaving 21 bases between them. The CDR3 DNA is TGTGCCAGCAGCCTGCCCATGGCGGGAATGGGTGAAGCTTTCTTT. Protein: CASSLPMAGMGEAFF.

The J gene is TRBJ1-5, the V gene TRBV10-3; TRBD1 matches at 7 bases. Trimming cost V 0 bases and J 2 bases; bases outside gene matches: 7. The CDR3 is 17 residues long. CDR1 and CDR2 (germline): ENHRY, SYGVKD. CDR3 protein: CAISESRGRGGNQPQHF. The CDR3 DNA reads as TGTGCCATCAGTGAGTCTAGGGGGCGGGGAGGCAATCAGCCCCAGCATTTT.

This chain joins TRBV5-1 and TRBJ2-3, with TRBD1 identical over 7 bases. The germline gives CDR1 SGHRS, CDR2 YFSETQ. V dropped 3 bases and J dropped 1; count of bases not matched to a gene: 2. This CDR3 has 14 residues. The CDR3 here is CASSYRGGTDTQYF. In DNA, the CDR3 is TGCGCCAGCAGCTACAGGGGAGGCACAGATACGCAGTATTTT.

The rearrangement links TRBV27 to TRBJ2-3; D may be TRBD1 (6 bases). Germline V lookup: CDR1 MNHEY, CDR2 SMNVEV (reference sequence). V was clipped by 8 bases and J by 2 bases, with 11 bases between them. CDR3 length: 13 amino acids. Here the CDR3 DNA reads TGTGCCAGCTCCTGGGACACCACAGATACGCAGTATTTT. This sequence encodes CASSWDTTDTQYF.

The V and J genes are TRBV6-5 and TRBJ1-3; 7 bases are shared with TRBD1. V trimming: 6 bases; J trimming: 4 bases; junction bases outside the gene matches: 6. Germline lookup yields CDR1 MNHEY and CDR2 SVGAGI. This CDR3 comprises 14 residues. The CDR3 DNA is TGTGCCAGCAGAACCTCGGGACAGGGAAACACCATATATTTT. Residues: CASRTSGQGNTIYF.

The genes are TRBV5-1 and TRBJ2-7, with 7 positions matching TRBD1. Germline CDR1 SGHRS, CDR2 YFSETQ. With 4 bases clipped from V and 1 base from J, the junction kept 2 bases outside the gene matches. This CDR3 is 13 amino acids long. CDR3 residues: CASSPQGSYEQYF. The DNA of the CDR3 is TGCGCCAGCAGCCCACAGGGGTCCTACGAGCAGTACTTC.